Presented here are 8 T cell receptor beta chains from one specimen sequenced in a study of vaccination effects on CD4 cells after COVID-19. Their antigens are not known. TCRdb's table, derived via immunoSEQ multiplex PCR, lists solely in-frame clones and lacks some. The sample holds 35,000 to 45,000 clones, 70% to 85% seen once. Viral peptide pools were used in the ViraFEST assay to expand antigen-specific CD4+ T cells, and sequencing came afterward. The authors isolated CD4+ T cells after about eleven days of culture. Vaccine administered to participants consisted of two doses of either BNT162b2 or mRNA-1273. The specimen was CD4+ T cells from PBMCs cultured with HCoV-NL63 spike peptides, collected after COVID-19 vaccination. These TCRs come from a human donor who received a COVID-19 vaccine. Some clones in this sample may be carry-over from other donors' samples.

The chain uses TRBV6-6 and TRBJ1-5, with D unclear. Germline CDR1 is MNHNY and CDR2 is SVGAGI (reference sequence). CDR3 size: 16 residues. Trimming stripped 2 bases from V and 9 bases from J, with 20 bases between. This CDR3 is CASSYTSPGYKPPQHF. In DNA, the CDR3 is TGTGCCAGCAGTTACACCTCCCCGGGATATAAGCCGCCCCAGCATTTT.

The chain employs TRBV5-1 and TRBJ1-1; D uncertain. Germline V lookup: CDR1 SGHRS, CDR2 YFSETQ. The CDR3 is made up of 14 amino acids. V gave up 0 bases and J gave up 3 bases, with 9 bases separating them. DNA of the CDR3: TGCGCCAGCAGCTTGGCCGAAGGAGACACTGAAGCTTTCTTT. Amino acid sequence: CASSLAEGDTEAFF.

The chain recombines TRBV29-1 with TRBJ2-3, with D perhaps matching TRBD1 or TRBD2 (6 bases each). Looked up from germline, CDR1 is SQVTM and CDR2 is ANQGSEA. V was clipped by 5 bases and J by 4 bases, with 10 bases between them. CDR3 length: 12 amino acids. The CDR3 here is CSVKGGADTQYF. CDR3 in DNA: TGCAGCGTTAAGGGGGGTGCAGATACGCAGTATTTT.

The chain uses TRBV12-3 or TRBV12-4 and TRBJ1-1; D uncertain. The CDR3 consists of 13 residues. Deletions cut 2 bases from V and 5 bases from J, with 9 bases between. DNA for the CDR3: TGTGCCAGCAGTTTAAGAACACCTACTGAAGCTTTCTTT. It is translated as CASSLRTPTEAFF.

V usage is TRBV30 and J usage is TRBJ1-5, with a weak D call TRBD1 (6 bases). CDR3 length: 15 amino acids. Germline V gene lookup returns CDR1 GTSNPN and CDR2 SVGIG (reference sequence). V lost 0 bases, J lost 5 bases, and 14 bases lay in between. The CDR3 nucleotides are TGTGCCTGGAGTGTACGGGGGCAGGGAGATCAGCCCCAGCATTTT. It codes for CAWSVRGQGDQPQHF.

The rearrangement links TRBV5-1 to TRBJ1-4, with 12 bases aligning to TRBD1. In germline, CDR1 is SGHRS, CDR2 YFSETQ. The V gene end was trimmed by 4 bases and the J gene end by 4 bases; junction bases not matched to a gene: 5. CDR3 length: 16 residues. The CDR3 is CASSTGTGGNNEKLFF. CDR3 bases: TGCGCCAGCAGCACGGGGACAGGGGGCAATAATGAAAAACTGTTTTTT.

The chain recombines TRBV7-3 with TRBJ2-2; D gene uncertain. Germline-derived CDR1 and CDR2 are SGHTA and FQGTGA. The CDR3 totals 13 residues. V lost 3 bases and J lost 7, with 9 bases in between. CDR3 loop: CASSFLHVGELFF. As DNA, the CDR3 is TGTGCCAGCAGCTTCCTCCACGTCGGGGAGCTGTTTTTT.

This sequence joins TRBV28 and TRBJ1-3; D ambiguous. In germline, CDR1 is MDHEN, CDR2 SYDVKM. The CDR3 covers 13 residues. Trimming removed 5 bases from V and 1 base from J, with 6 bases in between. The CDR3 DNA sequence: TGTGCCAGCAGTAAGGCTTCTGGAAACACCATATATTTT. It is translated as CASSKASGNTIYF.